This passage covers 30 T cell receptor beta chains from one sample sequenced in a study of blood T cell repertoires in COVID-19. Clones were sequenced by immunoSEQ multiplex PCR, and TCRdb holds only the in-frame ones, with some missing. The sample lists 200,000 to 250,000 clones; 83% were seen once. Sequencing was performed on peripheral blood. The receptor set was obtained from a woman between 65 and 79 years old with active or convalescent COVID-19.

The rearrangement links TRBV7-9 to TRBJ2-1; TRBD2 agrees at 8 bases. This CDR3 region has 15 residues. Trimming cost V 3 bases and J 8 bases; bases outside gene matches: 9. Germline CDR1 and CDR2: SEHNR and FQNEAQ (reference sequence). The CDR3 protein is CASSFQSGSTHEQFF. The CDR3 DNA reads as TGTGCCAGCAGCTTCCAAAGCGGGAGTACGCATGAGCAGTTCTTC.

The V call is TRBV19, the J call TRBJ2-3; 10 nucleotides line up with TRBD2. Germline trimming cut 5 bases from V and 3 bases from J; bases unmatched to any gene: 2. CDR3 length: 14 residues. In germline, CDR1 is LNHDA, CDR2 SQIVND (reference sequence). The CDR3 coding sequence is TGTGCCAGTAGTGGGGGACTAGCGACAGATACGCAGTATTTT. This sequence encodes CASSGGLATDTQYF.

The chain has TRBV9 and TRBJ1-3, with D tentatively TRBD1 (5 bases). This CDR3 contains 15 residues. Germline loops: CDR1 SGDLS, CDR2 YYNGEE. Trimming removed 0 bases at V and 2 bases at J, with 9 bases between. In nucleotides, the CDR3 is TGTGCCAGCAGCGTAGTGGAAGGGGCTGGAAACACCATATATTTT. It translates to CASSVVEGAGNTIYF.

V usage is TRBV10-3 and J usage is TRBJ2-2; the match to TRBD2 covers 7 bases. The ends lost 8 bases at V and 4 bases at J; junction bases unmatched: 13. Germline lookup yields CDR1 ENHRY and CDR2 SYGVKD. CDR3 length equals 16 residues. This CDR3 reads CAIGGGAGVGTGELFF. DNA of the CDR3: TGTGCCATCGGGGGGGGAGCGGGCGTCGGCACCGGGGAGCTGTTTTTT.

This clone was counted between two and nine times. The chain employs TRBV27 and TRBJ2-1; TRBD1 might be the D (6 bases). The CDR3 is made up of 12 amino acids. Germline-derived CDR1 and CDR2 are MNHEY and SMNVEV (reference sequence). Trimming took 5 bases from V and 15 from J, leaving 17 bases between them. The chain's CDR3 is CASSTTGRPLFF. The CDR3 DNA sequence: TGTGCCAGCAGTACCACAGGGCGTCCCCTGTTCTTC.

The chain links TRBV15 to TRBJ1-4, with a possible D match to TRBD1 (5 bases). The CDR3 is 15 amino acids. The germline V and J ends were trimmed by 3 bases and 3 bases, with 11 bases remaining between them. Germline V gene lookup returns CDR1 LNHNV and CDR2 YYDKDF (reference sequence). The CDR3 here is CATSRDTGANEKLFF. The DNA of the CDR3 is TGTGCCACCAGCAGGGACACGGGAGCTAATGAAAAACTGTTTTTT. Supplemented by reference TRBV15 and TRBJ1-4, the full variable domain reads DAMVIQNPRYQVTQFGKPVTLSCSQTLNHNVMYWYQQKSSQAPKLLFHYYDKDFNNEADTPDNFQSRRPNTSFCFLDIRSPGLGDTAMYLCATSRDTGANEKLFFGSGTQLSVL.

This chain connects TRBV5-1 to TRBJ2-3; D gene uncertain. V was pared by 0 bases and J by 2 bases, with 4 bases between. CDR1 and CDR2 (germline): SGHRS, YFSETQ. The CDR3 spans 13 residues. Here the CDR3 reads CASSLGYTDTQYF. CDR3 nucleotides: TGCGCCAGCAGCTTGGGTTACACAGATACGCAGTATTTT.

The chain links TRBV18 to TRBJ2-1; 11 bases align to TRBD2. Germline lookup yields CDR1 KGHSH and CDR2 LQKENI. Trimming cost V 0 bases and J 5 bases; bases outside gene matches: 12. The CDR3 extends over 19 amino acids. CDR3 in amino acids: CASSPPNRAGTSGHNEQFF. CDR3 in DNA: TGTGCCAGCTCACCACCGAATCGTGCTGGGACTAGCGGACACAATGAGCAGTTCTTC.

This clone was found a few times. The chain recombines TRBV10-1 with TRBJ1-6, with unresolved D. Germline CDR1 WNHNN, CDR2 SYGVQD (reference sequence). This CDR3 is built from 13 residues. Trimming removed 4 bases at V and 7 bases at J, with 8 bases between. This chain's CDR3 is CASSGYRNSPLHF. The CDR3 DNA is TGCGCCAGCAGTGGCTATCGAAATTCACCCCTCCACTTT.

For this clone: Other DNA sequences in the same sample also yield this CDR3. The chain has TRBV4-1 and TRBJ1-2; 9 nucleotides align to TRBD1. With 3 bases clipped from V and 1 base from J, the junction kept 3 bases outside the gene matches. The CDR3 spans 15 residues. CDR1 is MGHRA, CDR2 YSYEKL, per germline. CDR3 amino acids: CASSQGQGHNYGYTF. CDR3 nucleotide sequence: TGCGCCAGCAGCCAGGGACAGGGTCATAACTATGGCTACACCTTC.

In DNA, the CDR3 is TGTGCCAGTAAATTATATTTCTCCTACGAGCAGTACTTC. It codes for CASKLYFSYEQYF. The V and J genes are TRBV2 and TRBJ2-7; D remains unclear. Looked up from germline, CDR1 is SNHLY and CDR2 is FYNNEI. The CDR3 is 13 amino acids. V was clipped by 9 bases and J by 0 bases, with 12 bases between them. Full variable domain (rest looked up from reference TRBV2 and TRBJ2-7): EPEVTQTPSHQVTQMGQEVILRCVPISNHLYFYWYRQILGQKVEFLVSFYNNEISEKSEIFDDQFSVERPDGSNFTLKIRSTKLEDSAMYFCASKLYFSYEQYFGPGTRLTVT.

The chain uses TRBV6-2 or TRBV6-3 and TRBJ1-6, with D unclear. The germline V gene encodes CDR1 MNHEY and CDR2 SVGEGT. V lost 2 bases, J lost 8 bases, and 10 bases lay in between. The CDR3 length is 14 residues. The CDR3 nucleotides read TGTGCCAGCAGTTACATCCCCGGGGATTCACCCCTCCACTTT. Its translation is CASSYIPGDSPLHF.

This clone was detected a few times. This chain uses TRBV19 with TRBJ2-1; possibly TRBD2 for D (7 bases). This CDR3 spans 15 amino acids. V was clipped by 3 bases and J by 5 bases, with 14 bases between them. Germline V lookup: CDR1 LNHDA, CDR2 SQIVND (reference sequence). CDR3 region: CASSMAGALDNEQFF. DNA for the CDR3: TGTGCCAGTAGTATGGCGGGGGCCCTGGACAATGAGCAGTTCTTC.

The chain carries TRBV5-1 and TRBJ1-2; 10 nucleotides align to TRBD1. CDR1 SGHRS and CDR2 YFSETQ come from the germline V gene. This CDR3 comprises 14 residues. Losses at the gene ends were 3 bases for V and 8 bases for J; bases not matched to a gene: 7. The CDR3 protein is CASSSDRGLSGYTF. The CDR3 DNA reads TGCGCCAGCAGCTCAGACAGGGGGCTGAGCGGCTACACCTTC.

In this sample, this clone turned up a few times. The chain recombines TRBV7-3 with TRBJ2-7; TRBD2 aligns across 10 bases. The CDR3 is 14 residues long. Germline lookup yields CDR1 SGHTA and CDR2 FQGTGA. The ends lost 5 bases at V and 7 bases at J; junction bases unmatched: 8. The CDR3 bases are TGTGCCAGCAGCATCTCTAGCGGGGGTAGGGAGCAGTACTTC. Protein product: CASSISSGGREQYF.

The J gene is TRBJ2-2, the V gene TRBV30; 8 positions agree with TRBD2. Germline V gene sequence: CDR1 GTSNPN, CDR2 SVGIG (reference sequence). The V gene end was trimmed by 8 bases and the J gene end by 2 bases; junction bases not matched to a gene: 4. This CDR3 is 13 amino acids long. CDR3 in amino acids: CAGSGANTGELFF. The CDR3 DNA follows: TGTGCCGGTAGCGGGGCCAACACCGGGGAGCTGTTTTTT.

This clone was observed once. This chain joins TRBV19 and TRBJ2-2; D perhaps matches TRBD1 (6 bases). This CDR3 has 13 amino acids. V lost 7 bases and J 2 bases, leaving 8 bases between the germline ends. The V gene's germline CDR1 is LNHDA and CDR2 SQIVND (reference sequence). The CDR3 nucleotides are TGTGCCAGTACAGGGACAAACACCGGGGAGCTGTTTTTT. Translating gives CASTGTNTGELFF.

The chain is built from TRBV5-4 and TRBJ2-3, with 8 bases that match TRBD1. Germline lookup yields CDR1 SGHNT and CDR2 YYREEE (reference sequence). The ends lost 2 bases at V and 4 bases at J; junction bases unmatched: 3. The CDR3 contains 14 residues. CDR3 coding DNA: TGTGCCAGCAGCTTTCAGGGGGCCCCAGATACGCAGTATTTT. It codes for CASSFQGAPDTQYF.

The chain is built from TRBV9 and TRBJ2-5; D might be TRBD1 (7 bases). V lost 0 bases and J lost 4, with 19 bases in between. Germline CDR1 reads SGDLS; CDR2 reads YYNGEE. The CDR3 is made up of 17 amino acids. The CDR3 DNA reads TGTGCCAGCAGCGTAGATATGTGGAGGGGGCCTGTAGAGACCCAGTACTTC. Protein product: CASSVDMWRGPVETQYF.

The chain uses TRBV20-1 and TRBJ1-1, with D hard to call. V dropped 0 bases and J dropped 6 bases, with 5 bases sitting between them. Germline V gives CDR1 DFQATT, CDR2 SNEGSKA (reference sequence). The CDR3 has 11 amino acids. CDR3 protein: CSARDRAEAFF. As DNA, the CDR3 is TGCAGTGCTAGAGATCGGGCTGAAGCTTTCTTT.

In the case of this clone: At one boundary the junction diverges from the germline segment, which might be a read error. This rearrangement joins TRBV7-7 to TRBJ2-7; D remains unclear. The CDR3 totals 14 residues. Germline CDR1 is SSHAT and CDR2 is FNYEAQ (reference sequence). CDR3 loop: CASSPQPGSYEQYF. The CDR3 DNA is TGTGCTAGCAGCCCACAACCAGGCTCCTACGAGCAGTACTTC.

The chain recombines TRBV5-1 with TRBJ2-1, with TRBD2 matching over 10 bases. The CDR3 runs 14 residues. V trimming: 4 bases; J trimming: 5 bases; junction bases outside the gene matches: 3. In germline, CDR1 is SGHRS, CDR2 YFSETQ. In DNA form, the CDR3 reads TGCGCCAGCAGCCAGCTAGCGGGAGACAATGAGCAGTTCTTC. Encoded protein: CASSQLAGDNEQFF.

V and J are TRBV12-3 or TRBV12-4 and TRBJ1-5; the D is unclear. This CDR3 comprises 13 residues. V shed 8 bases and J shed 0 bases, with 8 bases lying between them. The CDR3 sequence: CASRQYSNQPQHF. Here the CDR3 DNA reads TGTGCCAGCCGCCAGTATAGCAATCAGCCCCAGCATTTT.

The chain is built from TRBV5-1 and TRBJ2-6, with D possibly being TRBD1 (6 bases). The CDR3 sequence is 15 residues long. Germline V gene lookup returns CDR1 SGHRS and CDR2 YFSETQ. Trimming cost V 0 bases and J 2 bases, with 6 bases left between them. The CDR3 bases are TGCGCCAGCAGCTTGGACAGGGCTGGGGCCAACGTCCTGACTTTC. Translation gives CASSLDRAGANVLTF.

The chain joins TRBV7-9 to TRBJ1-3, with a possible D match to TRBD1 (6 bases). From germline, CDR1 is SEHNR and CDR2 FQNEAQ (reference sequence). The V gene lost 6 bases and the J gene lost 2 bases, with 14 bases spanning the gap. CDR3 size: 15 residues. The CDR3 reads CASSPRNRAGNTIYF. CDR3 in DNA: TGTGCCAGCAGTCCACGTAACAGGGCTGGAAACACCATATATTTT.

The chain has TRBV5-1 and TRBJ2-1; 12 bases line up with TRBD2. J was trimmed by 0 bases and V by 0 bases; bases with no gene match: 4. This CDR3 is built from 18 residues. CDR1 and CDR2 (germline): SGHRS, YFSETQ. CDR3 sequence: CASSLGEGLAGSYNEQFF. In nucleotides, the CDR3 is TGCGCCAGCAGCTTGGGAGAGGGACTAGCGGGCTCCTACAATGAGCAGTTCTTC.

The chain combines TRBV3-1 (or the pseudogene TRBV3-2) with TRBJ1-1, with D possibly matching TRBD1 (5 bases). The ends were cut back, 6 bases at V and 3 bases at J, with 17 bases in the middle. This CDR3 region has 15 residues. Germline-derived CDR1 and CDR2 are LGHDT and YNNKEL (reference sequence). DNA of the CDR3: TGTGCCAGCAGTCGAAAAAAGATGACAGACACTGAAGCTTTCTTT. Its protein product is CASSRKKMTDTEAFF.

The chain uses TRBV11-2 and TRBJ1-1; TRBD1 matches 8 bases. Trimming cost V 5 bases and J 5 bases; bases outside gene matches: 16. This CDR3 spans 17 amino acids. CDR1 is SGHAT, CDR2 FQNNGV, per germline. This CDR3 is CASSPRQGRVVGTEAFF. The CDR3 DNA sequence: TGTGCCAGCAGCCCCCGACAGGGGCGCGTAGTTGGGACTGAAGCTTTCTTT.

This clone turned up a few times. The rearrangement links TRBV12-3 or TRBV12-4 to TRBJ1-2, with D perhaps matching TRBD1 (5 bases). The CDR3 runs to 12 residues. The V end was cut by 6 bases, the J end by 5 bases, with 10 bases between. The CDR3 spells CASSLRTYGYTF. CDR3 DNA sequence: TGTGCCAGCAGCCTACGGACATATGGCTACACCTTC.

The CDR3, as DNA: TGTGCCAGCAGTCGGCGAGGGGACAGGGGGTGGGGCACTGAAGCTTTCTTT. Its translation: CASSRRGDRGWGTEAFF. The V call is TRBV27, the J call TRBJ1-1, with TRBD1 identical over 11 bases. Per the germline V gene, CDR1 is MNHEY and CDR2 is SMNVEV (reference sequence). With V trimmed by 5 bases and J by 4 bases, 12 bases remained unmatched. This CDR3 has 17 amino acids.